Listed here are 17 T cell receptor beta chains from one sample, sequenced in a study of cytomegalovirus exposure and HLA in healthy donors. Primers included in the PCR were 60 Vbeta and 13 Jbeta primers. The repertoire was sequenced with immunoSEQ multiplex PCR; TCRdb's copy has only in-frame clones and lacks some. The sample includes around 150,000 clones, roughly 80% of them seen just once. The sample comprised PBMCs. All receptors come from a woman aged 25-40 years in good health and CMV-seropositive.

The table lists this clone with a count of one. This rearrangement joins TRBV5-1 to TRBJ1-1; D ambiguous. V lost 1 base, J lost 0 bases, and 7 bases lay in between. The germline CDR1 and CDR2 sequences are SGHRS and YFSETQ. This CDR3 comprises 14 residues. The CDR3 sequence is CASSLTVMNTEAFF. The CDR3 DNA reads TGCGCCAGCAGCTTGACGGTCATGAACACTGAAGCTTTCTTT. The full variable domain, its missing parts supplied by reference TRBV5-1 and TRBJ1-1, is KAGVTQTPRYLIKTRGQQVTLSCSPISGHRSVSWYQQTPGQGLQFLFEYFSETQRNKGNFPGRFSGRQFSNSRSEMNVSTLELGDSALYLCASSLTVMNTEAFFGQGTRLTVV.

In its sample, this clone was seen once. The V call is TRBV5-1, the J call TRBJ1-1; D ambiguous. Germline-derived CDR1 and CDR2 are SGHRS and YFSETQ. Deletions cut 0 bases from V and 2 bases from J, with 8 bases between. The CDR3 has 14 amino acids. The DNA of the CDR3 is TGCGCCAGCAGCTTGGGACATCCCAACACTGAAGCTTTCTTT. The encoded protein is CASSLGHPNTEAFF.

For this clone: Because the CDR3 is missing its conserved closing phenylalanine or tryptophan, this is likely a read error. The chain carries TRBV9 and TRBJ1-6, with D tentatively TRBD1 (6 bases). Germline V gene lookup returns CDR1 SGDLS and CDR2 YYNGEE. The V end was cut by 3 bases, the J end by 16 bases, with 17 bases between. The CDR3 totals 13 residues. CDR3 amino acids: CASSEPRGDILHL. The CDR3 DNA is TGTGCCAGCAGCGAGCCCCGAGGGGACATACTCCACCTT.

The V gene is TRBV10-3, the J gene TRBJ2-5, with TRBD1 identical over 7 bases. The germline gives CDR1 ENHRY, CDR2 SYGVKD. This CDR3 region has 15 residues. With V trimmed by 6 bases and J by 1 base, 8 bases remained unmatched. CDR3 bases: TGTGCCATCAGCGAGGGACAGCCTAGCCAAGAGACCCAGTACTTC. It codes for CAISEGQPSQETQYF.

DNA of the CDR3: TGTGCCAGCAGCCCAACCCAGGGTGGTAATAGGGATACGCAGTATTTT. Its translation is CASSPTQGGNRDTQYF. The chain couples TRBV5-6 to TRBJ2-3, with D tentatively TRBD1 (5 bases). This CDR3 is built from 16 residues. Per germline, CDR1 SGHDT and CDR2 YYEEEE. V was trimmed by 4 bases and J by 6 bases, leaving 21 bases between them.

The chain couples TRBV15 to TRBJ1-1, with no clear D. The CDR3 has 13 residues. CDR1 is LNHNV and CDR2 is YYDKDF in the germline V gene (reference sequence). V dropped 1 base and J dropped 8 bases, with 11 bases sitting between them. The CDR3 region has the DNA TGTGCCACCAGCAGAGGGAGTTCGGTAGAAGCTTTCTTT. Translation: CATSRGSSVEAFF.

This sequence joins TRBV6-5 and TRBJ2-5; TRBD2 aligns across 8 bases. The length of the CDR3 is 15 residues. CDR1 MNHEY and CDR2 SVGAGI come from the germline V gene. V lost 3 bases, J lost 5 bases, and 8 bases stayed unmatched. CDR3 residues: CASSYSTGGRETQYF. The DNA of the CDR3 is TGTGCCAGCAGTTATAGTACGGGAGGGCGGGAGACCCAGTACTTC.

The chain joins TRBV19 to TRBJ1-2, with 7 bases matching TRBD1. The CDR3 is 14 amino acids. J was trimmed by 6 bases and V by 3 bases; bases with no gene match: 7. The germline gives CDR1 LNHDA, CDR2 SQIVND (reference sequence). CDR3 nucleotides: TGTGCCAGTAGTATTCAGGCAGGGGGACATGGCTACACCTTC. Translation gives CASSIQAGGHGYTF. The variable domain in full, completed from reference TRBV19 and TRBJ1-2, reads DGGITQSPKYLFRKEGQNVTLSCEQNLNHDAMYWYRQDPGQGLRLIYYSQIVNDFQKGDIAEGYSVSREKKESFPLTVTSAQKNPTAFYLCASSIQAGGHGYTFGSGTRLTVV.

A few counts support this clone. The chain combines TRBV27 with TRBJ1-1, with 9 bases identical to TRBD1. The germline V gene has CDR1 MNHEY and CDR2 SMNVEV (reference sequence). There are 15 residues in the CDR3. V was pared by 2 bases and J by 11 bases, with 12 bases of the junction left unmatched. CDR3 in amino acids: CASSLMPGQGIEAFF. CDR3 DNA sequence: TGTGCCAGCAGTTTAATGCCGGGACAGGGCATTGAGGCTTTCTTT.

The rearrangement uses TRBV28 and TRBJ2-2, with a tentative D call TRBD1 (6 bases). V shed 5 bases and J shed 2 bases, with 12 bases lying between them. The length of the CDR3 is 15 residues. CDR1 MDHEN and CDR2 SYDVKM come from the germline V gene. The CDR3 nucleotides are TGTGCCAGCAGTGATGGACAGAAAAACACCGGGGAGCTGTTTTTT. Translated: CASSDGQKNTGELFF.

The chain has TRBV9 and TRBJ2-7; D gene uncertain. Trimming pared 0 bases from V and 7 bases from J, leaving 23 bases between. The CDR3 consists of 17 residues. Germline CDR1 and CDR2: SGDLS and YYNGEE. The CDR3 is CASSVGIMEQYLGEQYF. The CDR3 nucleotides are TGTGCCAGCAGCGTAGGAATTATGGAACAGTACTTGGGTGAGCAGTACTTC.

The CDR3 sequence is CASSLEQGVEAFF. DNA for the CDR3: TGTGCCAGCAGCTTAGAACAGGGGGTGGAGGCTTTCTTT. V gene TRBV7-9 combines with J gene TRBJ1-1; TRBD1 agrees at 8 bases. Looked up from germline, CDR1 is SEHNR and CDR2 is FQNEAQ (reference sequence). The CDR3 is 13 residues long. After removal of 1 base from V and 11 bases from J, the junction contained 6 bases not matched to a gene.

The CDR3 DNA sequence: TGTGCCAGCAACCAACAGGGACCCTACACCTTC. This codes for CASNQQGPYTF. The chain recombines TRBV6-6 with TRBJ1-2; a weak D match, TRBD1 (6 bases). The CDR3 extends over 11 amino acids. CDR1 is MNHNY and CDR2 is SVGAGI in the germline V gene (reference sequence). The germline V and J ends were trimmed by 7 bases and 10 bases, with 13 bases remaining between them.

This clone was recorded once. The chain recombines TRBV29-1 with TRBJ1-5, with D possibly being TRBD1 (6 bases). The length of the CDR3 is 14 residues. Trimming removed 4 bases from V and 0 bases from J, with 10 bases in between. Germline-derived CDR1 and CDR2 are SQVTM and ANQGSEA. CDR3 region: CSVATGNSNQPQHF. The CDR3 nucleotides are TGCAGCGTTGCAACAGGGAATAGCAATCAGCCCCAGCATTTT. Using reference TRBV29-1 and TRBJ1-5 for the parts outside the CDR3, the full variable domain is SAVISQKPSRDICQRGTSLTIQCQVDSQVTMMFWYRQQPGQSLTLIATANQGSEATYESGFVIDKFPISRPNLTFSTLTVSNMSPEDSSIYLCSVATGNSNQPQHFGDGTRLSIL.

V usage is TRBV7-6 and J usage is TRBJ1-4; the D gene is possibly TRBD1 (6 bases). The CDR3 is 16 residues long. Germline loops: CDR1 SGHVS, CDR2 FNYEAQ. V was clipped by 5 bases and J by 5 bases, with 18 bases between them. The CDR3 nucleotides read TGTGCCAGCAGCCCACATCTGGGGGGGCCCAATGAAAAACTGTTTTTT. Protein sequence: CASSPHLGGPNEKLFF.

This chain links TRBV6-6 with TRBJ1-2, with TRBD1 as a possible D gene (6 bases). V lost 2 bases and J 4 bases, leaving 11 bases between the germline ends. The CDR3 length is 14 residues. The germline V gene has CDR1 MNHNY and CDR2 SVGAGI (reference sequence). The CDR3 region is CASSYANRVYGYTF. For the CDR3, the DNA is TGTGCCAGCAGTTACGCCAACAGGGTCTATGGCTACACCTTC.

In its sample, this clone was seen a few times. The chain carries TRBV4-3 and TRBJ2-5, with TRBD2 identical over 15 bases. The germline CDR1 and CDR2 sequences are LGHNA and YSLEER. The CDR3 has 18 amino acids. Unmatched junction bases numbered 5, after V lost 1 base and J lost 2 bases. Written as DNA, the CDR3 is TGCGCCAGCAGCCAAGGGACTAGCGGGGGGGCGGGTCAAGAGACCCAGTACTTC. Encoded protein: CASSQGTSGGAGQETQYF.